This T cell receptor (beta chain) was observed in a study of regulatory T cells in long-lasting Graves disease. Stated time point: persistent/refractory GD, antithyroid drugs over 5 years with positive TRAb. The TCR library was made from RNA extracted from PBMCs. EDTA tubes received around 9.4 milliliters of collected peripheral blood. The study, taken as a whole, reports: TRBV28, TRBJ1-2 and TRBJ2-5 emerged as the favored segments in persistent disease. Lower TCR diversity characterized persistent Graves' patients relative to newly diagnosed patients.

The authors built TCR beta libraries using iRepertoire HTBI primers and Arm-PCR of CDR3 regions. TCRdb analysed the multiplex PCR reads with MiXCR anew, one entry per CDR3 protein. Among roughly 300,000 distinct CDR3 sequences listed, around a fifth were seen once. This clonotype was counted at least ten times. Its antigen is still unknown. CDR1 SGHRS and CDR2 YFSETQ come from the germline V gene. The CDR3 consists of 16 residues. Trimming shortened V by 0 bases and J by 4 bases, and 13 bases separated the two germline ends. The chain carries TRBV5-1 and TRBJ2-2; no clear D gene. The sequencing here drew on peripheral blood mononuclear cells (PBMCs), taken when the disease was refractory, from a patient treated with antithyroid drugs. The source is a female donor with Graves disease. In DNA, the CDR3 is TGCGCCAGCAGCTTGGTGGTTGTCGTCGGCACCGGGGAGCTGTTTTTT. Translation: CASSLVVVVGTGELFF.